The sample holds a few counts of the clone carrying this T cell receptor beta chain. A far larger clone lies a single base away; this is likely a read error. The sample originates from a study of regulatory T cells in long-lasting Graves disease. The ends were cut back, 2 bases at V and 0 bases at J, with 4 bases in the middle. CDR3 length: 13 amino acids. The germline V gene encodes CDR1 ENHRY and CDR2 SYGVKD. Libraries of TCR beta came from iRepertoire HTBI primers plus Arm-PCR of CDR3 regions. TCRdb itself ran the multiplex PCR reads through MiXCR, one entry per CDR3 protein. The sample records a few hundred thousand distinct CDR3 sequences, 23% being singletons. Time point described: persistent/refractory GD, antithyroid drugs over 5 years with positive TRAb. TCR sequences were obtained from RNA taken from PBMCs.

The chain uses TRBV10-3 and TRBJ1-1; the D is unclear. The specimen was peripheral blood mononuclear cells (PBMCs), collected when the disease was refractory, from a patient treated with antithyroid drugs. This clonotype was obtained from a female donor with Graves disease. The CDR3 reads CAISEGMNTEAFF. The CDR3 bases are TGTGCCATCAGTGAGGGGATGAACACTGAAGCTTTCTTT.